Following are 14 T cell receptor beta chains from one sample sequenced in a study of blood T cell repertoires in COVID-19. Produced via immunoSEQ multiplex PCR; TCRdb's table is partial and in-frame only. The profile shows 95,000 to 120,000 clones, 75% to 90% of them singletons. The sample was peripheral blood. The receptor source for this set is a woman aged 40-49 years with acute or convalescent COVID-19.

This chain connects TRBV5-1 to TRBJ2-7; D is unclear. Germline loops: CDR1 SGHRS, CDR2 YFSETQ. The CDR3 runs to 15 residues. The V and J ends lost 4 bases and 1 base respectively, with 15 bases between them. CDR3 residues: CASSPLLELSYEQYF. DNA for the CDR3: TGCGCCAGCAGCCCCCTTCTAGAGCTGTCCTACGAGCAGTACTTC.

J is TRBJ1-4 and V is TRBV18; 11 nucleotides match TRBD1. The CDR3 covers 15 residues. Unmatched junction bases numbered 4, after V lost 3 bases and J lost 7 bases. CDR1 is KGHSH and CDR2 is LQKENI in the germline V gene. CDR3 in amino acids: CASSPGTGGVEKLFF. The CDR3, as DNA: TGTGCCAGCTCACCCGGGACAGGGGGAGTTGAAAAACTGTTTTTT.

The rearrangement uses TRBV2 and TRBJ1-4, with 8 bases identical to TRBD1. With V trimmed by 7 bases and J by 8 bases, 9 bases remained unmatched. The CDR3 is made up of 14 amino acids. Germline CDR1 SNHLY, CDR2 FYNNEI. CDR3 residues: CASTRQGPGEKLFF. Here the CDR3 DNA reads TGTGCCAGCACCCGACAGGGGCCGGGGGAAAAACTGTTTTTT. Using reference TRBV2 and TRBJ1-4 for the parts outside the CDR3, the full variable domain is EPEVTQTPSHQVTQMGQEVILRCVPISNHLYFYWYRQILGQKVEFLVSFYNNEISEKSEIFDDQFSVERPDGSNFTLKIRSTKLEDSAMYFCASTRQGPGEKLFFGSGTQLSVL.

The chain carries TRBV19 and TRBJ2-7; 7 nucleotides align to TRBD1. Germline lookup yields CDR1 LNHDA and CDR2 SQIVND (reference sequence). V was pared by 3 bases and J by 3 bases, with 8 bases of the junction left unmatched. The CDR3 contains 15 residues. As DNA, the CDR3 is TGTGCCAGTAGTATCTCGACAGGGATTTTCTACGAGCAGTACTTC. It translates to CASSISTGIFYEQYF.

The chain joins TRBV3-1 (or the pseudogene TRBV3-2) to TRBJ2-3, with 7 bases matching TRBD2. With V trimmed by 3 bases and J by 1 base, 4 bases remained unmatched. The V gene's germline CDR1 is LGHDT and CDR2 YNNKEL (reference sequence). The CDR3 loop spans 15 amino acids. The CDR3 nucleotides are TGTGCCAGCAGCCACGGGCTAGCGGGCACAGATACGCAGTATTTT. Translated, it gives CASSHGLAGTDTQYF.

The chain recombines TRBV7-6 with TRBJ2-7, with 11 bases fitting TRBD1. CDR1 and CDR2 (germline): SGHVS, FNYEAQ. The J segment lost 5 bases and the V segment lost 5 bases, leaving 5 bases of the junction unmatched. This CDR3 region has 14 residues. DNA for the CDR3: TGTGCCAGCAGCCCGGACAGGGGGCAGAACGAGCAGTACTTC. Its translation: CASSPDRGQNEQYF.

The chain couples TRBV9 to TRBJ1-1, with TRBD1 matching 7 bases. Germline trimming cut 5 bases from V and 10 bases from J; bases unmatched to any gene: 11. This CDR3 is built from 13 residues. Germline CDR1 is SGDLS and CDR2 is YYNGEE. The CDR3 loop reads CASSGTGTETAFF. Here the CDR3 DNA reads TGTGCCAGCAGTGGAACCGGGACAGAAACAGCTTTCTTT.

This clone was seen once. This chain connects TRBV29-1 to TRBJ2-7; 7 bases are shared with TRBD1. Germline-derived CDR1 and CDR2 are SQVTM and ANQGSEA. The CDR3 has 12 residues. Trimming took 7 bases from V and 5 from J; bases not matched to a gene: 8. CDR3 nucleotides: TGCAGCGCCCGGGGACAGCTCGACGAGCAGTACTTC. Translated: CSARGQLDEQYF.

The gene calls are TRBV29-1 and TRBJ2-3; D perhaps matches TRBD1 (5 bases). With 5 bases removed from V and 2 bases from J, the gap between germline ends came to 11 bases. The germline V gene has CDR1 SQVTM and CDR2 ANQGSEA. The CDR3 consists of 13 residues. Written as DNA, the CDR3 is TGCAGCGTTTTTGGGGCGCCCACAGATACGCAGTATTTT. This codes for CSVFGAPTDTQYF.

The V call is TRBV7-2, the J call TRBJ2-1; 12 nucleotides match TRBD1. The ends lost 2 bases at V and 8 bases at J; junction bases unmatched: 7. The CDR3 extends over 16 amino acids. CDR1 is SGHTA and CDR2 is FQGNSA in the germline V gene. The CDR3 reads CASSLTPGQGADEQFF. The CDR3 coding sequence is TGTGCCAGCAGCTTAACTCCGGGACAGGGGGCAGATGAGCAGTTCTTC. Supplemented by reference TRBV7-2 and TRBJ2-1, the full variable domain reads GAGVSQSPSNKVTEKGKDVELRCDPISGHTALYWYRQSLGQGLEFLIYFQGNSAPDKSGLPSDRFSAERTGGSVSTLTIQRTQQEDSAVYLCASSLTPGQGADEQFFGPGTRLTVL.

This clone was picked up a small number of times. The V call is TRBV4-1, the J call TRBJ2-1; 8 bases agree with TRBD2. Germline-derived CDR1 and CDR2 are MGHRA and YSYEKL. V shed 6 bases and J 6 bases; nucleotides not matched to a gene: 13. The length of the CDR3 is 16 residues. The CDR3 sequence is CASRGPGGQESNEQFF. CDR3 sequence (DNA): TGCGCCAGCAGAGGTCCGGGGGGGCAAGAAAGCAATGAGCAGTTCTTC.

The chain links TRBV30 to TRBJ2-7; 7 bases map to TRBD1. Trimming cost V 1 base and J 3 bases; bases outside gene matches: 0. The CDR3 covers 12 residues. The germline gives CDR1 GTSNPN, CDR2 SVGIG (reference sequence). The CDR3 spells CAWSDRGYEQYF. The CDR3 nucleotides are TGTGCCTGGAGTGACAGGGGCTACGAGCAGTACTTC.

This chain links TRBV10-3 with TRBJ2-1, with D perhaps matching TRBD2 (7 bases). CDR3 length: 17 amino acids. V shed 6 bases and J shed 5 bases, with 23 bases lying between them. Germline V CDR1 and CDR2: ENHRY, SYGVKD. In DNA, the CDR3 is TGTGCCATCAGCGACGACGGTAACAGGGAGGGAGACAATGAGCAGTTCTTC. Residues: CAISDDGNREGDNEQFF.

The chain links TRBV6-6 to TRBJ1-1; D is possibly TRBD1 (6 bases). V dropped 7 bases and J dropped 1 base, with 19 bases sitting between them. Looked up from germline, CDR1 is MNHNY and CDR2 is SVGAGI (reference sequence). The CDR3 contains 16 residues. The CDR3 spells CASIGGEGEGNTEAFF. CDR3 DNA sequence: TGTGCCAGCATAGGGGGAGAGGGGGAGGGGAACACTGAAGCTTTCTTT.